The 28 T cell receptor beta chains reported below all come from one sample, sequenced in a study of T cell clonality in common variable immunodeficiency. Measured with immunoSEQ multiplex PCR; TCRdb has only the in-frame clones, and not every one. The sample presents 40,000 or so clones, none singletons. The sample was peripheral blood mononuclear cells. These receptors all stem from a person between 18 and 75 years old in good health.

Many counts were recorded for this clone. The read gets to within 3 residues of the CDR3 end, and the germline J gene fills in the rest. V usage is TRBV19 and J usage is TRBJ2-5; D may be TRBD1 (6 bases). CDR1 LNHDA and CDR2 SQIVND come from the germline V gene (reference sequence). Trimming took off 4 bases at V and 5 bases at J, with 8 bases between the two ends. The CDR3 is 12 amino acids. The CDR3 reads CASSTGVETQYF. The sequenced CDR3 bases are TGTGCCAGTAGTACAGGGGTCGAGACC.

This clone showed up many times. The sequenced CDR3 bases are TGCGCCAGCAGCTTGGGACAGGGGATGGGGAACACTGAA. Translation: CASSLGQGMGNTE. The whole CDR3 region reads CASSLGQGMGNTEAFF. This chain joins TRBV5-1 and TRBJ1-1; 8 positions agree with TRBD1. The read stops 3 residues short of the end of the CDR3; the missing end is completed from the germline J gene. Germline assignment: CDR1 SGHRS and CDR2 YFSETQ. The CDR3 has 16 amino acids. Unmatched junction bases numbered 5, after V lost 0 bases and J lost 1 base.

This clone showed up many times. The read stops 3 residues short of the end of the CDR3; the missing end is completed from the germline J gene. The rearrangement links TRBV20-1 to TRBJ1-5, with D possibly being TRBD1 (5 bases). The V and J ends lost 6 bases and 2 bases respectively, with 11 bases between them. The CDR3 has 13 residues. Germline CDR1 reads DFQATT; CDR2 reads SNEGSKA (reference sequence). The CDR3: CSASGDGNQPQHF. The DNA read from the CDR3 is TGCAGTGCCTCGGGGGATGGCAATCAGCCC.

This clone has at least ten counts. Read data end 3 residues before the CDR3 end; the end is taken from the germline J gene. The V and J genes are TRBV20-1 and TRBJ2-7; D may match TRBD1 or TRBD2 (5 bases each). The CDR3 extends over 13 amino acids. Germline V lookup: CDR1 DFQATT, CDR2 SNEGSKA (reference sequence). V dropped 3 bases and J dropped 2 bases, with 11 bases sitting between them. The CDR3 DNA, read in part, is TGCAGTGCTAGGGGAGACAGTCCCTACGAG. Amino acid sequence: CSARGDSPYE. In full, the CDR3 reads CSARGDSPYEQYF.

Details on this clone: The CDR3 extends 3 residues past the end of the read, so its final part is completed from the germline J gene. J is TRBJ2-7 and V is TRBV25-1; 7 bases are a match to TRBD1. The J segment lost 6 bases and the V segment lost 6 bases, leaving 8 bases of the junction unmatched. Germline V CDR1 and CDR2: MGHDK, SYGVNS. This CDR3 has 13 amino acids. The CDR3: CASSVTGVIEQYF. CDR3 DNA (partial): TGTGCCAGCAGCGTAACAGGGGTTATCGAG.

Notes on this clone: Sequencing ends 3 residues short of the CDR3 end; the germline J gene provides the rest. The chain couples TRBV18 to TRBJ1-2; a weak D match, TRBD1 (5 bases). CDR1 and CDR2 (germline): KGHSH, LQKENI. The CDR3 runs 15 residues. With 4 bases removed from V and 4 bases from J, the gap between germline ends came to 16 bases. CDR3 bases read: TGTGCCAGCTCACTAACCAAACAGGTCCTCTATGGC. Protein: CASSLTKQVLYG. The whole CDR3 protein is CASSLTKQVLYGYTF.

In its sample, this clone ranks as medium-sized. The CDR3 end is not reached by the read, which stops 3 residues before it; the germline J gene fills it in. The chain links TRBV29-1 to TRBJ2-3, with 9 bases lining up with TRBD1. Germline-derived CDR1 and CDR2 are SQVTM and ANQGSEA. V lost 3 bases to trimming and J lost 3 bases; unmatched junction nucleotides: 7. CDR3 size: 15 residues. CDR3 region: CSVETTGGETDTQYF. Partial CDR3 DNA: TGCAGCGTTGAGACGACAGGGGGGGAGACAGATACG.

This clone appeared many times. The sequence runs out 3 residues before the end of the CDR3; the remainder is reconstructed from the germline J gene. The chain recombines TRBV28 with TRBJ2-7; TRBD1 aligns across 7 bases. V dropped 7 bases and J dropped 3; count of bases not matched to a gene: 9. Germline V gene sequence: CDR1 MDHEN, CDR2 SYDVKM. The CDR3 is made up of 14 amino acids. The CDR3 spells CASTRDRKIYEQYF. The CDR3 DNA, read in part, is TGTGCCAGCACCCGGGACAGAAAGATCTACGAG.

This clone occurred many times. The observed sequence ends 3 residues before the CDR3 terminus, with the missing tail filled in from the germline J gene. V and J are TRBV19 and TRBJ2-7; TRBD2 agrees at 14 bases. This CDR3 is 14 amino acids long. Germline V CDR1 and CDR2: LNHDA, SQIVND (reference sequence). The J segment lost 5 bases and the V segment lost 6 bases, leaving 3 bases of the junction unmatched. This CDR3 reads CASRGLAGVDEQYF. Partial CDR3 DNA: TGTGCCAGTAGGGGACTAGCGGGAGTTGACGAG.

The table lists this clone with many counts. The read terminates 3 residues before the CDR3 end, so the remaining end is supplied by the germline J gene. The J gene is TRBJ2-3, the V gene TRBV29-1; 8 bases are shared with TRBD1. Germline assignment: CDR1 SQVTM and CDR2 ANQGSEA. This CDR3 has 15 residues. Trimming cost V 7 bases and J 3 bases; bases outside gene matches: 12. The CDR3 reads CSADAGQGGTDTQYF. CDR3 bases read: TGCAGCGCGGATGCCGGACAGGGAGGAACAGATACG.

This clone was detected many times. The read comes to an end 3 residues before the CDR3 does, leaving the germline J gene to fill in the end. The genes are TRBV30 and TRBJ1-5, with unresolved D. Per the germline V gene, CDR1 is GTSNPN and CDR2 is SVGIG (reference sequence). This CDR3 has 15 amino acids. V lost 2 bases and J lost 0, with 11 bases in between. The CDR3: CAWSYETNSNQPQHF. CDR3 DNA, as far as it was read: TGTGCCTGGAGTTATGAGACAAATAGCAATCAGCCC. The whole variable domain, filled in from reference TRBV30 and TRBJ1-5, reads SQTIHQWPATLVQPVGSPLSLECTVEGTSNPNLYWYRQAAGRGLQLLFYSVGIGQISSEVPQNLSASRPQDRQFILSSKKLLLSDSGFYLCAWSYETNSNQPQHFGDGTRLSIL.

This clone showed up many times. The read ends 3 residues before the CDR3 terminus; that terminus is restored from the germline J gene. The chain is built from TRBV19 and TRBJ1-5; the D gene is possibly TRBD1 (6 bases). Germline assignment: CDR1 LNHDA and CDR2 SQIVND (reference sequence). Deletions cut 5 bases from V and 6 bases from J, with 17 bases between. This CDR3 contains 15 residues. The CDR3 region is CASSAPDRLTQPQHF. CDR3 bases read: TGTGCCAGTAGTGCGCCCGACAGGTTGACTCAGCCC.

Only a few counts were recorded for this clone. One end of the junction varies from germline; a read error may be responsible. The read is 3 residues too short to cover the CDR3 end, so that end is filled in from the germline J gene. The rearrangement links TRBV19 to TRBJ1-5, with 7 bases aligning to TRBD1. This CDR3 is 16 amino acids long. In germline, CDR1 is LNHDA, CDR2 SQIVND (reference sequence). The covered CDR3 bases are TGTGCCGGTAGTATCGGCGCCAGGGGGGCCGGGTGGCCC. It yields the protein CAGSIGARGAGWP. In full, the CDR3 reads CAGSIGARGAGWPQHF.

This clone was counted at least ten times. The observed sequence ends 3 residues before the CDR3 terminus, with the missing tail filled in from the germline J gene. Other DNA sequences in the sample encode the same CDR3. This sequence joins TRBV29-1 and TRBJ1-2, with D possibly being TRBD1 (6 bases). CDR3 size: 13 residues. CDR1 is SQVTM and CDR2 is ANQGSEA in the germline V gene. CDR3 sequence reads: CSVVIGGGGVYTF. The CDR3 DNA, read in part, is TGCAGCGTTGTAATTGGAGGGGGTGGAGTC.

Ten or more counts support this clone. The read ends 3 residues shy of where the CDR3 ends; the end is completed using the germline J gene. The gene calls are TRBV7-2 and TRBJ2-1, with D tentatively TRBD1 (6 bases). The CDR3 consists of 15 residues. Germline V gene data show CDR1 as SGHTA and CDR2 as FQGNSA. V was pared by 5 bases and J by 2 bases, with 13 bases between. The CDR3 loop reads CASSQGMGPYNEQFF. The CDR3 DNA, read in part, is TGTGCCAGCAGCCAGGGGATGGGTCCCTACAATGAG.

This clone was seen repeatedly, ten times or more. The missing CDR3 end, 3 residues past where the read stops, is filled in from the germline J gene. The V and J genes are TRBV6-1 and TRBJ1-2; no clear D gene. Germline CDR1 reads MNHNS; CDR2 reads SASEGT. The CDR3 has 11 amino acids. The CDR3 is CASSETKGYTF. The sequenced CDR3 bases are TGTGCCAGCAGTGAAACTAAAGGC.

A note on this clone: The CDR3 extends 3 residues past the end of the read, so its final part is completed from the germline J gene. This chain links TRBV19 with TRBJ1-2, with D tentatively TRBD1 (6 bases). The CDR3 is 14 amino acids. Germline values: CDR1 LNHDA, CDR2 SQIVND (reference sequence). The covered CDR3 bases are TGTGCCAGTAGTACTACAGGTGGGGGCCACGAC. This sequence encodes CASSTTGGGHD. The entire CDR3 sequence reads CASSTTGGGHDYTF.

This clone was seen ten or more times. CDR3 DNA (partial): TGTGCCAGCAGCTTACAGAGCGGGAGTGGGAATGAG. Its translation is CASSLQSGSGNE. The entire CDR3 is CASSLQSGSGNEQFF. The chain is built from TRBV7-2 and TRBJ2-1; the match to TRBD2 covers 8 bases. The read ends 3 residues before the CDR3 terminus; that terminus is restored from the germline J gene. This CDR3 region has 15 residues. The germline gives CDR1 SGHTA, CDR2 FQGNSA. V shed 2 bases and J 7 bases; nucleotides not matched to a gene: 7.

This clone was recorded at least ten times. The read terminates 3 residues ahead of where the CDR3 ends, so the germline J gene completes it. The chain carries TRBV30 and TRBJ2-1; D perhaps matches TRBD2 (7 bases). The CDR3 covers 15 residues. With 0 bases removed from V and 9 bases from J, the gap between germline ends came to 18 bases. The germline V gene has CDR1 GTSNPN and CDR2 SVGIG (reference sequence). CDR3 DNA (partial): TGTGCCTGGAGTGTAGGGTGGGGGGGCGGCGGTGAG. Protein product: CAWSVGWGGGGE. The entire CDR3 protein reads CAWSVGWGGGGEQFF. Complete variable domain (other parts from reference TRBV30 and TRBJ2-1): SQTIHQWPATLVQPVGSPLSLECTVEGTSNPNLYWYRQAAGRGLQLLFYSVGIGQISSEVPQNLSASRPQDRQFILSSKKLLLSDSGFYLCAWSVGWGGGGEQFFGPGTRLTVL.

This clone was observed at least ten times. From the germline J gene comes the end of the CDR3, since the read stops 3 residues before it. The chain has TRBV18 and TRBJ1-2; 7 nucleotides line up with TRBD1. The junction had 5 bases not matched to a gene; V was cut back by 4 bases and J by 0 bases. Germline V gene sequence: CDR1 KGHSH, CDR2 LQKENI. This CDR3 has 15 amino acids. The CDR3 sequence is CASSLTQGANYGYTF. The CDR3 bases that were read are TGTGCCAGCTCACTTACCCAGGGGGCTAACTATGGC.

Comment on this clone: The read terminates 3 residues before the CDR3 end, so the remaining end is supplied by the germline J gene. The chain combines TRBV18 with TRBJ1-1; no definite D call. CDR3 size: 15 residues. Germline V gives CDR1 KGHSH, CDR2 LQKENI. The CDR3 region is CASSPPTKTSNIAFF. The covered CDR3 bases are TGTGCCAGCTCACCTCCGACAAAGACCAGTAACATT.

This clone was seen many times. The read stops 3 residues short of the end of the CDR3; the missing end is completed from the germline J gene. V is TRBV4-1 and J is TRBJ1-2, with D tentatively TRBD1 (6 bases). CDR3 length: 15 amino acids. Germline CDR1 MGHRA, CDR2 YSYEKL. V shed 5 bases and J shed 0 bases, with 13 bases lying between them. CDR3: CASSDGTRANYGYTF. The sequenced CDR3 bases are TGCGCCAGCAGCGATGGGACAAGAGCTAACTATGGC.

This clone has only a few counts. The read ends 3 residues early relative to the CDR3; the germline J gene fills the gap. The chain combines TRBV30 with TRBJ2-2, with D tentatively TRBD1 (6 bases). CDR3 size: 13 residues. Germline V gene data show CDR1 as GTSNPN and CDR2 as SVGIG (reference sequence). This CDR3 is CAWNGGAIEKLFF. The CDR3 DNA, read in part, is TGTGCCTGGAATGGGGGCGCGATCGAAAAG.

This clone was recorded many times. The read ends 3 residues shy of where the CDR3 ends; the end is completed using the germline J gene. The genes are TRBV19 and TRBJ2-7; 7 nucleotides agree with TRBD1. The germline gives CDR1 LNHDA, CDR2 SQIVND (reference sequence). The CDR3 runs 14 residues. V dropped 5 bases and J dropped 3; count of bases not matched to a gene: 7. This CDR3 is CASSPWTGSYEQYF. The sequenced part of the CDR3 DNA is TGTGCCAGTAGTCCCTGGACAGGTAGCTACGAG.

This clone has at least ten counts. The missing CDR3 end, 3 residues past where the read stops, is filled in from the germline J gene. V and J are TRBV6-1 and TRBJ2-7; 8 positions match TRBD2. Germline V lookup: CDR1 MNHNS, CDR2 SASEGT. J lost 5 bases, V lost 3 bases, and 9 bases had no gene match. CDR3 size: 15 residues. The CDR3 bases that were read are TGTGCCAGCAGTGAGGAGGCGGGAGGTTTTCACGAG. This gives the protein CASSEEAGGFHE. The whole CDR3 region reads CASSEEAGGFHEQYF.

On this clone itself: With the read ending 3 residues before the CDR3 end, the germline J gene is used to fill in that end. The chain is built from TRBV5-1 and TRBJ2-5; possible D gene TRBD1, 5 bases. Per germline, CDR1 SGHRS and CDR2 YFSETQ. Trimming took 3 bases from V and 0 from J, leaving 15 bases between them. The length of the CDR3 is 16 residues. Partial CDR3 DNA: TGCGCCAGCAGCTGGGGAACGACAGCGTACCAAGAGACC. It encodes CASSWGTTAYQET. In full, the CDR3 reads CASSWGTTAYQETQYF.

This clone was counted at least ten times. The CDR3 extends 3 residues past the end of the read, so its final part is completed from the germline J gene. The V and J genes are TRBV7-8 and TRBJ2-2, with D perhaps TRBD2 (6 bases). This CDR3 region has 12 residues. Germline V gives CDR1 SGHVS, CDR2 FQNEAQ. V lost 8 bases and J lost 7, with 11 bases in between. The CDR3 protein is CASGAGLGELFF. The CDR3 bases that were read are TGTGCCAGCGGGGCGGGGCTCGGGGAG.

This clone was counted ten times or more. The read terminates 3 residues ahead of where the CDR3 ends, so the germline J gene completes it. The chain uses TRBV20-1 and TRBJ2-5; D call uncertain. Germline values: CDR1 DFQATT, CDR2 SNEGSKA (reference sequence). The CDR3 is made up of 14 amino acids. Trimming removed 0 bases at V and 2 bases at J, with 10 bases between. Incomplete CDR3 DNA: TGCAGTGCTAGAGATCCCCAGGCTCAAGAGACC. Encoded protein: CSARDPQAQET. The complete CDR3 reads CSARDPQAQETQYF.